One and the same sample provided the 24 T cell receptor beta chains below, sequenced in a study of cytomegalovirus exposure and HLA in healthy donors. The repertoire was sequenced with immunoSEQ multiplex PCR; TCRdb's copy has only in-frame clones and lacks some. The sample contains 100,000 to 130,000 clones, roughly 88% of which appear only once. Input material: PBMCs. All receptors derive from a woman aged 18-35 years in good health and CMV-seronegative.

The J gene is TRBJ2-3, the V gene TRBV5-1; 10 bases agree with TRBD2. The germline V gene encodes CDR1 SGHRS and CDR2 YFSETQ. CDR3 size: 18 residues. The ends lost 0 bases at V and 8 bases at J; junction bases unmatched: 15. This CDR3 is CASSLVSRLAGANGTQYF. DNA of the CDR3: TGCGCCAGCAGCTTGGTTTCTCGGCTAGCGGGGGCCAACGGTACGCAGTATTTT.

CDR3 nucleotides: TGTGCCAGCAGCTTGGGTCGCCTAGAGACAGATACGCAGTATTTT. Amino acid sequence: CASSLGRLETDTQYF. The chain links TRBV5-6 to TRBJ2-3; D is unclear. CDR3 length equals 15 residues. Germline V gives CDR1 SGHDT, CDR2 YYEEEE. The V end lost 0 bases, the J end lost 3 bases, and 11 bases lay between the germline ends.

This CDR3 reads CASSPRGGLGPQHF. DNA for the CDR3: TGTGCCAGCAGCCCCCGAGGCGGCCTAGGGCCCCAGCATTTT. The chain recombines TRBV7-9 with TRBJ1-5; unclear D gene. Trimming stripped 5 bases from V and 9 bases from J, with 17 bases between. CDR1 and CDR2 from the germline V gene are SEHNR and FQNEAQ (reference sequence). This CDR3 is built from 14 residues.

The J gene is TRBJ2-2, the V gene TRBV6-4, with a tentative D call TRBD2 (5 bases). Trimming shortened V by 7 bases and J by 6 bases, and 15 bases separated the two germline ends. CDR1 is MRHNA and CDR2 is SNTAGT in the germline V gene. This CDR3 is 14 amino acids long. CDR3 nucleotide sequence: TGTGCCAGCAAGTTACTAGAAGGTGCCGGGGAGCTGTTTTTT. It codes for CASKLLEGAGELFF.

The chain has TRBV6-5 and TRBJ1-1; D ambiguous. V dropped 3 bases and J dropped 5 bases, with 4 bases sitting between them. The CDR3 contains 11 residues. Germline V gene data show CDR1 as MNHEY and CDR2 as SVGAGI. The CDR3 nucleotides are TGTGCCAGCAGTTATGTAACTGAAGCTTTCTTT. It yields the protein CASSYVTEAFF.

V gene TRBV9 combines with J gene TRBJ1-2, with unresolved D. This CDR3 has 13 amino acids. The ends were cut back, 4 bases at V and 6 bases at J, with 13 bases in the middle. Germline V gene sequence: CDR1 SGDLS, CDR2 YYNGEE. This CDR3 is CASSSTWAHGYTF. The CDR3 coding sequence is TGTGCCAGCAGCTCCACCTGGGCTCATGGCTACACCTTC.

This sequence joins TRBV7-3 and TRBJ2-2; a possible D gene is TRBD2 (7 bases). V dropped 4 bases and J dropped 4 bases, with 19 bases sitting between them. Germline CDR1 is SGHTA and CDR2 is FQGTGA. The CDR3 spans 17 residues. CDR3 nucleotide sequence: TGTGCCAGCAGCTCAATACCGGGGGGCAGGACCACCGGGGAGCTGTTTTTT. Protein sequence: CASSSIPGGRTTGELFF.

The rearrangement joins TRBV18 to TRBJ1-1; weak D call: TRBD1 (6 bases). This CDR3 is built from 15 residues. The V and J ends lost 6 bases and 5 bases respectively, with 19 bases between them. CDR1 is KGHSH, CDR2 LQKENI, per germline. CDR3 protein: CASSLRGGLGTEAFF. As DNA, the CDR3 is TGTGCCAGCTCCCTGCGCGGGGGCTTAGGGACTGAAGCTTTCTTT.

This chain joins TRBV13 and TRBJ2-7; 9 nucleotides line up with TRBD1. Germline loops: CDR1 PRHDT, CDR2 FYEKMQ (reference sequence). The CDR3 covers 14 residues. V gave up 6 bases and J gave up 7 bases; unmatched junction bases: 10. In DNA, the CDR3 is TGTGCCAGCAGTTTCGGGACAGGGCCGGGGGAGCAGTACTTC. Translated, it gives CASSFGTGPGEQYF.

V usage is TRBV10-3 and J usage is TRBJ1-2; 8 bases line up with TRBD1. Germline CDR1 reads ENHRY; CDR2 reads SYGVKD. The CDR3 runs 14 residues. Unmatched junction bases numbered 7, after V lost 2 bases and J lost 8 bases. CDR3 nucleotides: TGTGCCATCAGTGAGCCGACAGGGGAGAACGGCTACACCTTC. Encoded protein: CAISEPTGENGYTF.

This clone was picked up one time. The chain recombines TRBV5-4 with TRBJ2-3; possible D gene TRBD1, 6 bases. V lost 4 bases and J lost 7, with 22 bases in between. Germline assignment: CDR1 SGHNT and CDR2 YYREEE (reference sequence). This CDR3 spans 16 amino acids. For the CDR3, the DNA is TGTGCCAGCAGCACTCAGGGGACCACCACGAGAAATACGCAGTATTTT. Protein product: CASSTQGTTTRNTQYF.

This chain uses TRBV29-1 with TRBJ2-6; a weak D match, TRBD2 (6 bases). Trimming shortened V by 7 bases and J by 2 bases, and 15 bases separated the two germline ends. Germline assignment: CDR1 SQVTM and CDR2 ANQGSEA. The CDR3 extends over 15 amino acids. DNA of the CDR3: TGCAGCGCCCAAGGAGGGAATACTGGGGCCAACGTCCTGACTTTC. It yields the protein CSAQGGNTGANVLTF.

V usage is TRBV28 and J usage is TRBJ1-1, with 7 positions matching TRBD1. Germline loops: CDR1 MDHEN, CDR2 SYDVKM. This CDR3 spans 15 amino acids. The J segment lost 5 bases and the V segment lost 8 bases, leaving 14 bases of the junction unmatched. This CDR3 reads CASPPRAGGFTEAFF. The CDR3, as DNA: TGTGCCAGCCCTCCTCGGGCAGGGGGGTTTACTGAAGCTTTCTTT. The entire variable domain, with the rest obtained from reference TRBV28 and TRBJ1-1, is as follows: DVKVTQSSRYLVKRTGEKVFLECVQDMDHENMFWYRQDPGLGLRLIYFSYDVKMKEKGDIPEGYSVSREKKERFSLILESASTNQTSMYLCASPPRAGGFTEAFFGQGTRLTVV.

This chain links TRBV7-2 with TRBJ2-7; D gene ambiguous. Germline CDR1 reads SGHTA; CDR2 reads FQGNSA. The CDR3 is 14 residues long. Trimming removed 1 base at V and 2 bases at J, with 9 bases between. CDR3 sequence reads: CASSLVVTAYEQYF. In DNA form, the CDR3 reads TGTGCCAGCAGCTTAGTCGTGACTGCCTACGAGCAGTACTTC.

The rearrangement joins TRBV7-2 to TRBJ1-1; D is perhaps TRBD1 (6 bases). This CDR3 spans 16 amino acids. CDR1 and CDR2 (germline): SGHTA, FQGNSA. Trimming removed 6 bases at V and 5 bases at J, with 22 bases between. The CDR3 nucleotides are TGTGCCAGCAGACAGAGGGGGGGGCGCGATTGGACTGAAGCTTTCTTT. This translates into CASRQRGGRDWTEAFF.

The CDR3 sequence: CATRDTLYEQYF. In DNA form, the CDR3 reads TGTGCCACTCGGGACACACTGTACGAGCAGTACTTC. V and J are TRBV19 and TRBJ2-7, with D maybe TRBD1 (6 bases). The ends were cut back, 10 bases at V and 4 bases at J, with 14 bases in the middle. CDR1 and CDR2 from the germline V gene are LNHDA and SQIVND (reference sequence). The CDR3 consists of 12 residues.

The rearrangement links TRBV7-9 to TRBJ1-5, with a weak D call TRBD1 (5 bases). The CDR3 sequence is 14 residues long. Germline V CDR1 and CDR2: SEHNR, FQNEAQ (reference sequence). Trimming shortened V by 5 bases and J by 1 base, and 9 bases separated the two germline ends. CDR3 sequence (DNA): TGTGCCAGCAGCCCCCAGGGAAGCAATCAGCCCCAGCATTTT. This encodes CASSPQGSNQPQHF.

The chain combines TRBV2 with TRBJ2-7, with 7 bases identical to TRBD1. Germline V gene data show CDR1 as SNHLY and CDR2 as FYNNEI. This CDR3 is built from 15 residues. V lost 0 bases, J lost 2 bases, and 4 bases stayed unmatched. CDR3 sequence reads: CASSEAQGVPYEQYF. CDR3 sequence (DNA): TGTGCCAGCAGTGAAGCCCAGGGGGTCCCCTACGAGCAGTACTTC.

The chain has TRBV6-5 and TRBJ1-2; 9 bases fit TRBD1. Germline-derived CDR1 and CDR2 are MNHEY and SVGAGI. The CDR3 sequence is 15 residues long. Trimming at V came to 6 bases and at J to 6 bases, leaving 11 bases not matched to a gene. This chain's CDR3 is CASRVTGTGINGYTF. Here the CDR3 DNA reads TGTGCCAGCAGAGTAACCGGGACAGGGATCAATGGCTACACCTTC.

This clone was recorded only once. The V and J genes are TRBV10-2 and TRBJ1-6; 7 positions match TRBD1. This CDR3 region has 14 residues. Trimming at V came to 2 bases and at J to 9 bases, leaving 4 bases not matched to a gene. Germline loops: CDR1 WSHSY, CDR2 SAAADI. The CDR3 sequence is CASSEDREVSPLHF. The CDR3 DNA reads as TGCGCCAGCAGTGAGGACAGGGAGGTTTCACCCCTCCACTTT.

The J gene is TRBJ2-5, the V gene TRBV9, with 8 bases identical to TRBD2. This CDR3 contains 17 residues. Germline V lookup: CDR1 SGDLS, CDR2 YYNGEE. V shed 0 bases and J 1 base; nucleotides not matched to a gene: 8. CDR3 amino acids: CASSVGASGGLQETQYF. CDR3 in DNA: TGTGCCAGCAGCGTAGGTGCGAGCGGGGGACTCCAAGAGACCCAGTACTTC.

V is TRBV5-1 and J is TRBJ1-5, with no clear D. Germline CDR1 SGHRS, CDR2 YFSETQ. V was clipped by 1 base and J by 0 bases, with 8 bases between them. The CDR3 consists of 15 residues. The DNA for the CDR3 is TGCGCCAGCAGCTTGTGGGAGTTTAGCAATCAGCCCCAGCATTTT. Translating gives CASSLWEFSNQPQHF.

This clone showed up just once. DNA of the CDR3: TGTGCCAGCAGCTTAGTTGCAGGGGGCGAGCAGTACTTC. This translates into CASSLVAGGEQYF. The V and J genes are TRBV11-2 and TRBJ2-7, with TRBD1 matching over 7 bases. CDR1 is SGHAT, CDR2 FQNNGV, per germline. This CDR3 has 13 amino acids. With V trimmed by 1 base and J by 6 bases, 3 bases remained unmatched. Variable domain in full (rest from reference TRBV11-2 and TRBJ2-7): EAGVAQSPRYKIIEKRQSVAFWCNPISGHATLYWYQQILGQGPKLLIQFQNNGVVDDSQLPKDRFSAERLKGVDSTLKIQPAKLEDSAVYLCASSLVAGGEQYFGPGTRLTVT.

The chain is built from TRBV7-9 and TRBJ2-3, with TRBD2 as a possible D gene (6 bases). Germline lookup yields CDR1 SEHNR and CDR2 FQNEAQ (reference sequence). The CDR3 totals 18 residues. The V end was cut by 5 bases, the J end by 0 bases, with 21 bases between. The CDR3 sequence: CASSPLEGTGSSTDTQYF. The CDR3, as DNA: TGTGCCAGCAGCCCCCTGGAGGGGACTGGCTCTAGCACAGATACGCAGTATTTT.